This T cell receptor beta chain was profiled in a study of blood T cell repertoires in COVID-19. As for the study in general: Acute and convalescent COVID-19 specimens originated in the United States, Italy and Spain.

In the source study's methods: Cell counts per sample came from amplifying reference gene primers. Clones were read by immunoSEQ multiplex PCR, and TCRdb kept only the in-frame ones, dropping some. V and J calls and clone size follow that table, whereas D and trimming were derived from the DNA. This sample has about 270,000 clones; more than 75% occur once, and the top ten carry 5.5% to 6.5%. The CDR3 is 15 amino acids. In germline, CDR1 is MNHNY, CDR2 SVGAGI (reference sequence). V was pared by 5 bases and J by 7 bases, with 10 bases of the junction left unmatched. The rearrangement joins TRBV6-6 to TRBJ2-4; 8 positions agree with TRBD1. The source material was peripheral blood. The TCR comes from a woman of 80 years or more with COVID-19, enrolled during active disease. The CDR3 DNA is TGTGCCAGCAGTGCACCCGACAGGGGTGAGAACATTCAGTACTTC. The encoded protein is CASSAPDRGENIQYF.